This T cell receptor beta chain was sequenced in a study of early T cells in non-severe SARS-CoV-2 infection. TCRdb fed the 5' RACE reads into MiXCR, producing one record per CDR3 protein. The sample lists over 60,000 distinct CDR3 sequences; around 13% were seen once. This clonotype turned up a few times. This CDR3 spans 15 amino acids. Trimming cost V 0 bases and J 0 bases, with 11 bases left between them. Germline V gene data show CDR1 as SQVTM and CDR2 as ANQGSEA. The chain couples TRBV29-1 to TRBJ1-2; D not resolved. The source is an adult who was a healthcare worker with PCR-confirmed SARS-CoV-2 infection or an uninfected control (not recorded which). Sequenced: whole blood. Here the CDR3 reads CSVEERHGANYGYTF. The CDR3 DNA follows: TGCAGCGTTGAAGAGAGGCACGGAGCTAACTATGGCTACACCTTC.